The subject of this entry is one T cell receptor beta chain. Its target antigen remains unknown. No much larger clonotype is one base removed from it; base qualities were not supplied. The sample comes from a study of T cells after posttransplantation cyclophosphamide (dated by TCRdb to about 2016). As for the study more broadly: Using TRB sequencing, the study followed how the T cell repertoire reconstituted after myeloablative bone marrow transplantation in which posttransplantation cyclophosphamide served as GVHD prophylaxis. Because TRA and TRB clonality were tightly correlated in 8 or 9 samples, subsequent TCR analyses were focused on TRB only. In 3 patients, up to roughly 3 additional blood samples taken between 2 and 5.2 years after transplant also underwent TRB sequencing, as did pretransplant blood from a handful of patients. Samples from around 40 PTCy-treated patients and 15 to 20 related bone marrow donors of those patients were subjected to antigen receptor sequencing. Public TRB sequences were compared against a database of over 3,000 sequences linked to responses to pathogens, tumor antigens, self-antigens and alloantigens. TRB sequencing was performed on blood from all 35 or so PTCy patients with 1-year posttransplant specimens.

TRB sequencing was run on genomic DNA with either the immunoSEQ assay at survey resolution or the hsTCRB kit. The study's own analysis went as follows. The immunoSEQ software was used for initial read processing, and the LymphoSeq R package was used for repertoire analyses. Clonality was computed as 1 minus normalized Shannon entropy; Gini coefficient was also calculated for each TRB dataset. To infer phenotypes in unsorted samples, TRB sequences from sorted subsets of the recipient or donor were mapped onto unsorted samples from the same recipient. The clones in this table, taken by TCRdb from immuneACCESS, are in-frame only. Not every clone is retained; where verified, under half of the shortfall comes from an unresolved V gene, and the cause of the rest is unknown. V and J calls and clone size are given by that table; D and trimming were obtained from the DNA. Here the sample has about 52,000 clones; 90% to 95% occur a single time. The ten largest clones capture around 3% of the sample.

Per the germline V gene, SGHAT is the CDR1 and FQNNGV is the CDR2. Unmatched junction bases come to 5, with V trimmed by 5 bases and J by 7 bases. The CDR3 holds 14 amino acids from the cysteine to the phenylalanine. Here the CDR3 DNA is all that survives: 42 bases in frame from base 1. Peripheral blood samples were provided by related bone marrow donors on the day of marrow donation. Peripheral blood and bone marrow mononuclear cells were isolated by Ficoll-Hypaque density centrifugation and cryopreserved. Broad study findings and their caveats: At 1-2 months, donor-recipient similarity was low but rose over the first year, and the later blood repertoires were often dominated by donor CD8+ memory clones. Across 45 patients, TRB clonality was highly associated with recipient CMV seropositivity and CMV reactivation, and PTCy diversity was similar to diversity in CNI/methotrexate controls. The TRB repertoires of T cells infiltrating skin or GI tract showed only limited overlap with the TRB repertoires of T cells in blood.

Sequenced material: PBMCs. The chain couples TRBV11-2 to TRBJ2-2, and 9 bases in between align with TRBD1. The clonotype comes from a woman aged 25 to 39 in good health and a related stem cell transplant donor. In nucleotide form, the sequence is TGTGCCAGCAGCCAGTGGACAGGGGTCGGGGAGCTGTTTTTT. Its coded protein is CASSQWTGVGELFF. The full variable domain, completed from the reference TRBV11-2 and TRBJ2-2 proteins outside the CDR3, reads EAGVAQSPRYKIIEKRQSVAFWCNPISGHATLYWYQQILGQGPKLLIQFQNNGVVDDSQLPKDRFSAERLKGVDSTLKIQPAKLEDSAVYLCASSQWTGVGELFFGEGSRLTVL.